Each of the 7 T cell receptor beta chains below was sequenced from the same sample in a study of blood T cell repertoires in COVID-19. Sequenced by immunoSEQ multiplex PCR; TCRdb stores in-frame clones only, minus some. The table lists a few hundred thousand clones, roughly 80% of them singletons. Sequencing used peripheral blood. Source of these receptors: a woman aged 80 or older with acute or convalescent COVID-19.

The chain recombines TRBV19 with TRBJ1-1; D is undetermined. Trimming left V 2 bases short and J 2 bases short, with 6 bases between. Germline V gives CDR1 LNHDA, CDR2 SQIVND (reference sequence). The CDR3 loop spans 13 amino acids. The CDR3: CASSITANTEAFF. DNA of the CDR3: TGTGCCAGTAGTATAACAGCTAACACTGAAGCTTTCTTT.

V and J are TRBV19 and TRBJ2-2; D is uncertain. Germline V gene data show CDR1 as LNHDA and CDR2 as SQIVND (reference sequence). V was cut by 5 bases and J by 1 base, with 8 bases left in between. The CDR3 runs 14 residues. CDR3 residues: CASSLPVNTGELFF. CDR3 DNA: TGTGCCAGTAGTCTTCCAGTGAACACCGGGGAGCTGTTTTTT.

The genes are TRBV9 and TRBJ1-4, with unresolved D. Germline lookup yields CDR1 SGDLS and CDR2 YYNGEE. V was cut by 3 bases and J by 8 bases, with 11 bases left in between. The CDR3 loop spans 13 amino acids. CDR3 nucleotides: TGTGCCAGCAGCGGAGGACTAAAGGAAAAACTGTTTTTT. Its protein is CASSGGLKEKLFF.

This clone was seen many times. The chain links TRBV5-1 to TRBJ2-1, with D maybe TRBD2 (5 bases). The CDR3 is 14 residues long. Germline assignment: CDR1 SGHRS and CDR2 YFSETQ. V lost 3 bases, J lost 8 bases, and 15 bases lay in between. The DNA of the CDR3 is TGCGCCAGCAGCTATAACCCCGAGCGGTATGAGCAGTTCTTC. Protein product: CASSYNPERYEQFF.

The chain recombines TRBV7-6 with TRBJ2-1, with 8 bases that match TRBD2. Germline V gives CDR1 SGHVS, CDR2 FNYEAQ. The junction had 4 bases not matched to a gene; V was cut back by 5 bases and J by 1 base. The CDR3 loop spans 15 amino acids. The CDR3: CASSAASGSYNEQFF. CDR3 coding DNA: TGTGCCAGCAGCGCCGCTAGCGGGTCCTACAATGAGCAGTTCTTC. Full variable domain (outside the CDR3, taken from reference TRBV7-6 and TRBJ2-1): GAGVSQSPRYKVTKRGQDVALRCDPISGHVSLYWYRQALGQGPEFLTYFNYEAQQDKSGLPNDRFSAERPEGSISTLTIQRTEQRDSAMYRCASSAASGSYNEQFFGPGTRLTVL.

This clone has just a few counts. The rearrangement uses TRBV6-1 and TRBJ1-2, with 11 nucleotides matching TRBD1. This CDR3 spans 17 amino acids. The trim removed 3 bases at V and 12 bases at J, leaving 18 bases unmatched. CDR1 and CDR2 from the germline V gene are MNHNS and SASEGT. CDR3 in amino acids: CASSDPGRTGGQRVNTF. The CDR3, as DNA: TGTGCCAGCAGTGATCCGGGTAGGACAGGGGGCCAAAGGGTTAACACCTTC.

The chain employs TRBV6-1 and TRBJ1-2, with 7 bases matching TRBD1. CDR3 length: 17 residues. After removal of 4 bases from V and 7 bases from J, the junction contained 18 bases not matched to a gene. In germline, CDR1 is MNHNS, CDR2 SASEGT. CDR3 region: CASSALASTGYLRGYTF. For the CDR3, the DNA is TGTGCCAGCAGTGCCCTCGCGTCGACAGGGTATCTTCGTGGCTACACCTTC.